This T cell receptor (beta chain) is drawn from a study of blood T cell repertoires in COVID-19. Looking at the study overall: PBMCs, B-cell-depleted T cells, or T cells were the source of the cDNA or gDNA that made up the material.

As handled by the study authors: Amplification of reference gene primers was used by the study to estimate nucleated cell counts. This table comes from immunoSEQ multiplex PCR, and its TCRdb copy is limited to in-frame clones, with some not included. V, J and clone size reflect that table, while D and trimming were determined from the DNA. The profile shows approximately 110,000 clones, 70% to 90% of them singletons. Per the germline V gene, CDR1 is MNHEY and CDR2 is SVGEGT. V lost 0 bases and J 5 bases, leaving 14 bases between the germline ends. The CDR3 has 16 residues. The sequence was obtained from a human donor in a cohort sampled during active COVID-19. This chain joins TRBV6-2 or TRBV6-3 and TRBJ2-1; possibly TRBD1 for D (5 bases). Material for sequencing was peripheral blood. The CDR3 nucleotides are TGTGCCAGCAGTTACTCTCCCCAAGGGGTACACAATGAGCAGTTCTTC. This sequence encodes CASSYSPQGVHNEQFF.